These T cell receptor beta chains were read from a single sample in a study of blood T cell repertoires in COVID-19. Profiling relied on immunoSEQ multiplex PCR, and the TCRdb table lists in-frame clones only, not all of them. The profile shows about 170,000 clones, over 80% of them singletons. Sequencing input: peripheral blood. These receptors were taken from a woman between 55 and 75 years old with acute or convalescent COVID-19. Each CDR3 is given with its conserved first and last residue. Each record gives: clone size, D gene, V gene, J gene, CDR3 DNA, CDR3 protein. The D gene is left open where the match is weak. Only some rows state a clone size, as once, few, many or a class for expanded clones.

>NA|TRBD1|TRBV2|TRBJ2-7
TGTGCCAGCAGGAAGGGACAGACCTACGAGCAGTACTTC
CASRKGQTYEQYF
>NA|NA|TRBV6-5|TRBJ1-6
TGTGCCAGTCGGGGGTCGCAGAATTCACCCCTCCACTTT
CASRGSQNSPLHF
>NA|NA|TRBV7-9|TRBJ1-2
TGTGCCAGCAGCTTAGCGGAAGGGAGCGGCTACACCTTC
CASSLAEGSGYTF
>NA|NA|TRBV7-2|TRBJ1-2
TGTGCCAGCAGCTTTGACGGTAGCGGCTATGGCTACACCTTC
CASSFDGSGYGYTF
>NA|TRBD1|TRBV5-1|TRBJ2-7
TGCGCCAGCAGCCCAGGGACAGGCCCCGAAGCTCTCTACGAGCAGTACTTC
CASSPGTGPEALYEQYF
>few|NA|TRBV5-5|TRBJ1-5
TGTGCCAGCAGCTTGGACAGCTTCAATCAGCCCCAGCATTTT
CASSLDSFNQPQHF
>NA|TRBD2|TRBV28|TRBJ2-7
TGTGCCAGCACCCTGGGCGGGGGTAACTCCTACGAGCAGTACTTC
CASTLGGGNSYEQYF
>NA|NA|TRBV28|TRBJ1-1
TGTGCCAGCAGTCAGGACAATCGAGGAGCTTTCTTT
CASSQDNRGAFF
>NA|NA|TRBV27|TRBJ1-1
TGTGCCAGCAACCCGGGAGGGGAACGAACTGAAGCTTTCTTT
CASNPGGERTEAFF
>few|TRBD1|TRBV27|TRBJ1-2
TGTGCCAGCGGCACACCGGGACAGCTAAACTATGGCTACACCTTC
CASGTPGQLNYGYTF
>NA|NA|TRBV27|TRBJ2-7
TGTGCCAGCAGTTTATGGGGGGTAGCAGTCTACGAGCAGTACTTC
CASSLWGVAVYEQYF
>NA|TRBD1|TRBV7-2|TRBJ1-1
TGTGCCAGCAGCCTACAGATTACAGGGGGCACTGAAGCTTTCTTT
CASSLQITGGTEAFF
>NA|TRBD1|TRBV5-4|TRBJ2-7
TGTGCCAGCAGCCGGGACAGGACCTACGAGCAGTACTTC
CASSRDRTYEQYF
>NA|NA|TRBV7-2|TRBJ2-5
TGTGCCAGCAGCGTCGGACAGCAAGAGACCCAGTACTTC
CASSVGQQETQYF
>NA|TRBD1|TRBV5-1|TRBJ1-1
TGCGCCAGCAGCGTACAGGGGGCAGTCACTGAAGCTTTCTTT
CASSVQGAVTEAFF
>NA|NA|TRBV28|TRBJ2-1
TGTGCCAGCAGTTCGCGCAACAATGAGCAGTTCTTC
CASSSRNNEQFF
>NA|TRBD1|TRBV25-1|TRBJ1-4
TGTGCCAGCAGTGAGGGCCCGACAGGGGAAAAACTGTTTTTT
CASSEGPTGEKLFF
>NA|TRBD1|TRBV7-8|TRBJ1-1
TGTGCCAGCAGCTCGGGACAGGGGAACACTGAAGCTTTCTTT
CASSSGQGNTEAFF
>NA|NA|TRBV7-2|TRBJ2-7
TGTGCCAGCAGTCCAGGGCCAGTCTACGAGCAGTACTTC
CASSPGPVYEQYF
>once|TRBD1|TRBV30|TRBJ2-7
TGTGCCTGGAGTGTGGGGATCGGGGCAGGGGGTAAGCAGTACTTC
CAWSVGIGAGGKQYF
>NA|NA|TRBV6-5|TRBJ2-3
TGTGCCAGCAGTCCTCCGCCGGTCACAGATACGCAGTATTTT
CASSPPPVTDTQYF
>NA|NA|TRBV6-5|TRBJ1-1
TGTGCCAGCAGTCGGAACAGGGAGAACACTGAAGCTTTCTTT
CASSRNRENTEAFF
>NA|NA|TRBV3-1/TRBV3-2|TRBJ2-2
TGTGCCAGCAGCCATAGGGGCAGTTCGAACACCGGGGAGCTGTTTTTT
CASSHRGSSNTGELFF
>many|TRBD1|TRBV27|TRBJ2-2
TGTGCCAGCAGTCCGAGGGACAGGGTCGGCACCGGGGAGCTGTTTTTT
CASSPRDRVGTGELFF
>NA|NA|TRBV28|TRBJ2-2
TGTGCCAGCAGTTACTCCCTAGAGAGGAACACCGGGGAGCTGTTTTTT
CASSYSLERNTGELFF
>NA|TRBD1|TRBV5-1|TRBJ1-2
TGCGCCAGCAGCTCAACACAGGGGGAGGGGAGCCACTACTATGGCTACACCTTC
CASSSTQGEGSHYYGYTF
>NA|NA|TRBV30|TRBJ1-1
TGTACCAGGCCCCCTGGAGAAGCTTTCTTT
CTRPPGEAFF
>NA|NA|TRBV2|TRBJ1-2
TGTGCCAGCAGTGAAAGGGGATTGGGACAAGGGGCGTCGTATGGCTACACCTTC
CASSERGLGQGASYGYTF
>NA|NA|TRBV28|TRBJ1-2
TGTGCCAGCAGTCCAACGGGATTCTATGGCTACACCTTC
CASSPTGFYGYTF
>NA|NA|TRBV5-1|TRBJ1-2
TGCGCCAGCAGCTTTCAACAAGACTATGGCTACACCTTC
CASSFQQDYGYTF
>NA|NA|TRBV4-3|TRBJ2-3
TGCGCCAGCAGCCCCCTAGGGGGCACAGATACGCAGTATTTT
CASSPLGGTDTQYF
>NA|TRBD1|TRBV7-2|TRBJ1-4
TGTGCCAGCAGCCCGGGAAGGGGGCGCGGTAATGAAAAACTGTTTTTT
CASSPGRGRGNEKLFF
>many|NA|TRBV7-6|TRBJ2-5
TGTGCCAGCAGCTCGGGACGGGGGACTCAAGAGACCCAGTACTTC
CASSSGRGTQETQYF
>NA|NA|TRBV25-1|TRBJ2-1
TGTGCCAGCACCCCCGAACGAGCCAGGGGTGATGAGCAGTTCTTC
CASTPERARGDEQFF
>NA|TRBD1|TRBV29-1|TRBJ1-2
TGCAGCTTATCCTCGGACAGGAAATCTGGCTACACCTTC
CSLSSDRKSGYTF
>few|TRBD1|TRBV6-2/TRBV6-3|TRBJ1-2
TGTGCCAGCAGTCTCCAGGGGGCCGGTAACTATGGCTACACCTTC
CASSLQGAGNYGYTF
>NA|NA|TRBV6-5|TRBJ1-4
TGTGCCAGCAGTTACTCGGGACACTCTAATGAAAAACTGTTTTTT
CASSYSGHSNEKLFF
>NA|TRBD1|TRBV7-2|TRBJ2-2
TGTGCCAGCAGCTCCCGACCGAGAGCACAGGGGGCCGGGGAGCTGTTTTTT
CASSSRPRAQGAGELFF
>NA|TRBD2|TRBV7-9|TRBJ2-5
TGTGCCAGCAGCTTTCAGCGGGGGGTTCTGGAGACCCAGTACTTC
CASSFQRGVLETQYF
>NA|NA|TRBV5-1|TRBJ1-4
TGCGCCAGCAGCTACCTCGACAGCAATGAAAAACTGTTTTTT
CASSYLDSNEKLFF
>NA|NA|TRBV5-1|TRBJ2-1
TGCGCCAGCAGCTTGGGCGGGGTGGGGTGGAATGAGCAGTTCTTC
CASSLGGVGWNEQFF
>NA|TRBD2|TRBV6-4|TRBJ2-3
TGTGCCAGCAGTGTTCTAGCGGGGAGCACAGATACGCAGTATTTT
CASSVLAGSTDTQYF
>NA|TRBD1|TRBV7-8|TRBJ1-4
TGTGCCAGCAGCTCTCACAACGCCGGGACAGGGGCCCCCCGAGGGGTGTTTTTT
CASSSHNAGTGAPRGVFF
>NA|TRBD1|TRBV5-1|TRBJ2-5
TGCGCCAGCAGCCCCGACAGGGTGGAGACCCAGTACTTC
CASSPDRVETQYF
>few|NA|TRBV4-2|TRBJ2-2
TGTGCCAGCAGCCAGGAATCTACACAGGGAATGGCCGGGGAGCTGTTTTTT
CASSQESTQGMAGELFF
>NA|TRBD2|TRBV24-1|TRBJ2-1
TGTGCCACCAGTGATCTGGGGTCTAGCGGGGAAAATGAGCAGTTCTTC
CATSDLGSSGENEQFF
>NA|NA|TRBV5-1|TRBJ1-2
TGCGCCAGCAGCTTGGACGGGGGCTATGGCTACACCTTC
CASSLDGGYGYTF
>NA|NA|TRBV18|TRBJ1-6
TGTGCCAGCTCAGTCACAGGAAAGTCCTATAATTCACCCCTCCACTTT
CASSVTGKSYNSPLHF
>NA|TRBD1|TRBV28|TRBJ1-2
TGTGCCAGCAGAAAACAGGGGGCGGGCTATGGCTACACCTTC
CASRKQGAGYGYTF
>NA|NA|TRBV6-6|TRBJ1-1
TGTGCCAGCAGTTACGAGTTGAACACTGAAGCTTTCTTT
CASSYELNTEAFF
>NA|NA|TRBV14|TRBJ1-1
TGTGCCAGCAGCCAAGTTGGGGGCGTGGGCACTGAAGCTTTCTTT
CASSQVGGVGTEAFF
>NA|TRBD1|TRBV4-3|TRBJ1-1
TGCGCCAGCAGCCAAGACCGGGACAGGGGACTCGGCACTGAAGCTTTCTTT
CASSQDRDRGLGTEAFF
>once|NA|TRBV18|TRBJ2-2
TGTGCCAGCTCACCCAGTCGGGGGGCTACGGACACCGGGGAGCTGTTTTTT
CASSPSRGATDTGELFF
>NA|TRBD1|TRBV18|TRBJ1-5
TGTGCCAGCTCACCCCAGGGGGACAATCAGCCCCAGCATTTT
CASSPQGDNQPQHF
>NA|TRBD1|TRBV4-3|TRBJ2-1
TGCGCCAGCAGCCAGACAGGGGGCAATGAGCAGTTCTTC
CASSQTGGNEQFF
>NA|NA|TRBV6-2/TRBV6-3|TRBJ2-6
TGTGCCAGCAGCCCCCACGGGTCTGGGGCCAACGTCCTGACTTTC
CASSPHGSGANVLTF
>NA|NA|TRBV28|TRBJ2-5
TGTGCCAGCAGTTCGCAAGCTCACAGGGTGGAGACCCAGTACTTC
CASSSQAHRVETQYF
>NA|TRBD2|TRBV15|TRBJ2-5
TGTGCCACCAGCAGAGTGAGCGGGGCTCAAGAGACCCAGTACTTC
CATSRVSGAQETQYF
>NA|NA|TRBV7-3|TRBJ2-3
TGTGCCAGCAGCCGGAGGGGGCAATTCGGCACAGATACGCAGTATTTT
CASSRRGQFGTDTQYF
>NA|NA|TRBV7-5|TRBJ2-7
TGTGCCACAAAGCGGGGGGGCCCCGGAGGCGAGCAGTACTTC
CATKRGGPGGEQYF